A single sample gave rise to the 21 T cell receptor beta chains below, sequenced in a study of response to subunit inactivated influenza vaccine (dated by TCRdb to about 2018). The library was generated by RT-PCR. This sample was sequenced with an Illumina HiSeq 2500. TCRdb reran the public reads through fastp at Q25 and MiXCR, keeping productive beta chains. Each entry merges the rows of one CDR3 protein and shows their most common DNA and genes. The sample table shows 450,000 to 600,000 distinct CDR3 sequences, and less than 8% are seen once. Over 10% of the sample comes from the top ten. Sequencing used PBMCs from blood, obtained about 24 months after vaccination. These receptors all stem from a man between 50 and 75 years old who received an inactivated influenza vaccine. Donor details come from another sample of the same person, matched by shared clones.

This clonotype was counted a few times. The gene calls are TRBV20-1 and TRBJ1-4; no reliable D call. The CDR3 sequence is 11 residues long. CDR1 and CDR2 from the germline V gene are DFQATT and SNEGSKA (reference sequence). Trimming removed 0 bases at V and 14 bases at J, with 10 bases between. DNA of the CDR3: TGCAGTGCTAGAGATCCGCGGGCGCTGTTTTTT. Its translation: CSARDPRALFF.

At least ten counts were recorded for this clonotype. V usage is TRBV6-6 and J usage is TRBJ2-7; tentatively, D is TRBD2 (6 bases). Germline CDR1 is MNHNY and CDR2 is SVGAGI (reference sequence). The V gene lost 7 bases and the J gene lost 5 bases, with 15 bases spanning the gap. The CDR3 length is 13 residues. Here the CDR3 DNA reads TGTGCCAGCACCGGGCAGGGAGGTCACGAGCAGTACTTC. This translates into CASTGQGGHEQYF.

This clonotype was detected many times. The rearrangement links TRBV20-1 to TRBJ2-5; 7 nucleotides line up with TRBD2. The CDR3 totals 13 residues. Germline loops: CDR1 DFQATT, CDR2 SNEGSKA (reference sequence). The junction had 7 bases not matched to a gene; V was cut back by 3 bases and J by 6 bases. The CDR3 nucleotides are TGCAGTGCTAGTCGTGACGGGAGGCAGACCCAGTACTTC. This sequence encodes CSASRDGRQTQYF.

This clonotype was seen many times. The chain couples TRBV6-5 to TRBJ2-7, with D hard to call. In germline, CDR1 is MNHEY, CDR2 SVGAGI. This CDR3 spans 14 amino acids. V shed 4 bases and J shed 2 bases, with 12 bases lying between them. This CDR3 is CASSFRTPTYEQYF. In nucleotides, the CDR3 is TGTGCCAGCAGTTTTCGGACCCCAACCTACGAGCAGTACTTC.

This clonotype has just a few counts. The rearrangement joins TRBV6-2 or TRBV6-3 to TRBJ2-3; no clear D. This CDR3 is 15 amino acids long. The V gene's germline CDR1 is MNHEY and CDR2 SVGEGT. The V end lost 2 bases, the J end lost 4 bases, and 13 bases lay between the germline ends. The CDR3 sequence is CASSYLGSEADTQYF. The CDR3 nucleotides are TGTGCCAGCAGTTACCTGGGCAGTGAGGCAGATACGCAGTATTTT.

This chain connects TRBV5-1 to TRBJ2-3, with 7 bases aligning to TRBD1. Germline loops: CDR1 SGHRS, CDR2 YFSETQ. There are 15 residues in the CDR3. After removal of 3 bases from V and 6 bases from J, the junction contained 10 bases not matched to a gene. CDR3 sequence reads: CASSSGTASWDTQYF. The CDR3 DNA follows: TGCGCCAGCAGCTCCGGGACAGCGTCTTGGGATACGCAGTATTTT.

The J gene is TRBJ1-1, the V gene TRBV4-3; maybe TRBD1 (5 bases). The V end lost 4 bases, the J end lost 4 bases, and 16 bases lay between the germline ends. There are 15 residues in the CDR3. Germline lookup yields CDR1 LGHNA and CDR2 YSLEER. The DNA of the CDR3 is TGCGCCAGCAGCCCCGTCCTCGGGGGGAGCACTGAAGCTTTCTTT. Its translation: CASSPVLGGSTEAFF.

The V and J genes are TRBV20-1 and TRBJ2-5; TRBD2 aligns across 7 bases. This CDR3 has 11 residues. Germline assignment: CDR1 DFQATT and CDR2 SNEGSKA (reference sequence). Losses at the gene ends were 8 bases for V and 2 bases for J; bases not matched to a gene: 2. The CDR3 DNA reads TGCAGTCCGGGGGGACAAGAGACCCAGTACTTC. This translates into CSPGGQETQYF.

This clonotype was detected only a few times. The chain recombines TRBV6-5 with TRBJ1-1; 7 bases are a match to TRBD1. The ends lost 5 bases at V and 7 bases at J; junction bases unmatched: 10. This CDR3 has 14 amino acids. The germline CDR1 and CDR2 sequences are MNHEY and SVGAGI. CDR3 nucleotide sequence: TGTGCCAGCAGTAACCTAGGGGGCAGGGGTGAAGCTTTCTTT. The encoded protein is CASSNLGGRGEAFF.

The genes are TRBV3-1 and TRBJ2-5, with 9 nucleotides matching TRBD2. From germline, CDR1 is LGHDT and CDR2 YNNKEL (reference sequence). Trimming cost V 6 bases and J 1 base; bases outside gene matches: 9. CDR3 length: 16 residues. CDR3 DNA sequence: TGTGCCAGCAGTCGTCTTAGCGGGGGAGTCCAAGAGACCCAGTACTTC. Amino acids: CASSRLSGGVQETQYF.

This clonotype was recorded only once. The rearrangement uses TRBV20-1 and TRBJ2-6; tentative D call: TRBD1 (6 bases). Trimming took 6 bases from V and 1 from J, leaving 22 bases between them. The length of the CDR3 is 18 residues. CDR1 and CDR2 (germline): DFQATT, SNEGSKA (reference sequence). Written as DNA, the CDR3 is TGCAGTGCCAAATCCGCCGGACAGAAAGTGTCTGGGGCCAACGTCCTGACTTTC. Its protein product is CSAKSAGQKVSGANVLTF.

J is TRBJ2-3 and V is TRBV6-2 or TRBV6-3; perhaps TRBD1 as D (5 bases). Germline V CDR1 and CDR2: MNHEY, SVGEGT. V lost 0 bases to trimming and J lost 10 bases, with 11 bases between them. The CDR3 runs to 13 residues. This CDR3 reads CASSYSSQGAQYF. For the CDR3, the DNA is TGTGCCAGCAGTTACTCGTCCCAGGGTGCGCAGTATTTT.

This clonotype was observed a handful of times. This chain connects TRBV20-1 to TRBJ2-7; D tentatively reads TRBD1 or TRBD2 (5 bases each). CDR3 size: 12 residues. Germline CDR1 reads DFQATT; CDR2 reads SNEGSKA (reference sequence). Trimming cost V 4 bases and J 2 bases, with 9 bases left between them. CDR3 amino acids: CSAKGTAYEQYF. CDR3 in DNA: TGCAGTGCTAAAGGGACCGCCTACGAGCAGTACTTC.

This clonotype came up many times. This chain joins TRBV7-9 and TRBJ1-5; D call uncertain. Germline V gene lookup returns CDR1 SEHNR and CDR2 FQNEAQ (reference sequence). This CDR3 contains 13 residues. Trimming stripped 3 bases from V and 4 bases from J, with 7 bases between. CDR3 loop: CASSLSVNQPQHF. The CDR3 region has the DNA TGTGCCAGCAGCTTGTCAGTTAATCAGCCCCAGCATTTT.

The chain recombines TRBV5-5 with TRBJ2-5, with 9 bases aligning to TRBD1. The CDR3 has 16 amino acids. The germline gives CDR1 SGHKS, CDR2 YYEKEE (reference sequence). The ends lost 5 bases at V and 4 bases at J; junction bases unmatched: 12. In nucleotides, the CDR3 is TGTGCCAGCAGTTCACCGGGACAGGGCGTTCCAGAGACCCAGTACTTC. It yields the protein CASSSPGQGVPETQYF.

The rearrangement joins TRBV6-1 to TRBJ1-2, with D perhaps matching TRBD1 (6 bases). The germline V gene has CDR1 MNHNS and CDR2 SASEGT. The CDR3 is 14 residues long. The V end lost 7 bases, the J end lost 3 bases, and 15 bases lay between the germline ends. CDR3 region: CASKGGLRHYGYTF. CDR3 coding DNA: TGTGCCAGCAAAGGGGGGCTAAGGCACTATGGCTACACCTTC.

This clonotype has only a few counts. The chain joins TRBV25-1 to TRBJ2-1; 7 bases fit TRBD2. Germline CDR1 is MGHDK and CDR2 is SYGVNS. CDR3 length: 15 residues. V lost 3 bases and J lost 8; bases outside the gene matches: 10. This CDR3 reads CASSDVRGVSDEQFF. CDR3 coding DNA: TGTGCCAGCAGTGATGTCCGGGGGGTATCAGATGAGCAGTTCTTC.

The chain is built from TRBV20-1 and TRBJ2-3, with 10 bases lining up with TRBD2. The junction had 6 bases not matched to a gene; V was cut back by 0 bases and J by 3 bases. The CDR3 is 16 residues long. CDR1 is DFQATT and CDR2 is SNEGSKA in the germline V gene (reference sequence). CDR3 loop: CSARDTAGGPTDTQYF. CDR3 DNA sequence: TGCAGTGCTAGAGATACAGCGGGAGGGCCAACAGATACGCAGTATTTT.

V and J are TRBV5-1 and TRBJ1-6; TRBD1 is a possible D gene (5 bases). The V gene's germline CDR1 is SGHRS and CDR2 YFSETQ. V lost 4 bases, J lost 0 bases, and 14 bases lay in between. This CDR3 contains 17 residues. CDR3 sequence: CASSPLGESSYNSPLHF. The CDR3 DNA reads TGCGCCAGCAGCCCCTTGGGGGAGAGCTCCTATAATTCACCCCTCCACTTT.

In its sample, this clonotype was seen a few times. The chain is built from TRBV18 and TRBJ2-3, with TRBD2 matching 14 bases. V lost 3 bases, J lost 14 bases, and 4 bases stayed unmatched. CDR3 length: 13 amino acids. In germline, CDR1 is KGHSH, CDR2 LQKENI. Here the CDR3 reads CASSPGTSGSSYF. The CDR3 bases are TGTGCCAGCTCACCGGGGACTAGCGGGAGTTCGTATTTT.

This sequence joins TRBV30 and TRBJ1-2; D remains ambiguous. The CDR3 sequence is 10 residues long. Trimming took 3 bases from V and 8 from J, leaving 7 bases between them. CDR1 and CDR2 from the germline V gene are GTSNPN and SVGIG (reference sequence). The DNA for the CDR3 is TGTGCCTGGAGAAGAGGAGGCTACACCTTC. Translation gives CAWRRGGYTF.